A single TCR beta chain is shown here with its context. This clonotype was observed many times. This receptor's antigen is unknown. It has no much larger one-base neighbor in the sample; base qualities were not kept. This record comes from a study of blood T cells in healthy people across ages (dated by TCRdb to between 2014 and 2017). Regarding the research as a whole: In model experiments, template switching captured roughly one uniquely barcoded TCR beta cDNA molecule for every two T cells. Four age groups were formed from the donors: young (average 16 years), middle-aged (less than 40), aged (roughly 59) and long-lived (about 80). Using deep sequencing normalized with unique cDNA molecular identifiers, the study measured how TCR beta repertoire diversity changes with age. Two additional independent replicas of 1 million unique cDNA reads from the same blood draw were analyzed for two donors (one aged 18 to 29 and one aged 80 or older).

Library preparation was by 5' RACE. Instrument used: Illumina HiSeq 2500. The second PCR ran for about 7 to 11 cycles and used a J-beta primer mix along with a sample-barcoded 5' primer. A template-switch 5' adaptor carrying 12 random nucleotides introduced a unique molecular identifier onto each TCR beta cDNA molecule. Each sample yielded at least 2.5 million CDR3-containing paired-end reads. The Mint cDNA synthesis kit, primed by a TRBC-specific oligonucleotide, was used to synthesize first-strand cDNA from all RNA. Following uracil-DNA glycosylase treatment, a first 18-cycle PCR with universal primers M1SS and BC2_uni_R was performed on all cDNA. As for the original processing: Each sample was normalized by randomly selecting 1 million high-quality reads, each carrying a distinct molecular identifier. Instead of being binned into consensus sequences, reads with shared molecular identifiers were discarded. CDR3 identification, clonotype clustering and error correction used MiTCR with a Q25 quality threshold and the strictest error-elimination algorithm. A nonparametric unseen species model with Euler transformation was used to estimate a lower bound on total TCR beta diversity. The raw public data were reprocessed by TCRdb itself: fastp quality trimming at Q25, MiXCR clonotype calling, in-frame beta chains only. CDR3 protein sequences are deduplicated, and each keeps its most common genes and DNA. The V and J calls shown here were made by TCRdb, not taken from the authors' results. The sample yields more than 600,000 distinct CDR3 sequences; roughly 25% were counted once. The leading ten clones occupy 9.4% of the sample.

Study-wide findings and limitations: Total diversity estimates from one million sequenced T cells were considered lower bounds and underestimates. There was a strong correlation between observed TCR beta diversity and the percentage of naive T cells measured by flow cytometry. Observed TCR beta diversity per million T cells fell roughly linearly with age, and a significant reduction was already apparent by age about 38. Because the CMV infection status of the donors was unknown, age-related changes in expanded clonotypes may potentially have been confounded. Since profiling was done on bulk unsorted PBMCs, naive and antigen-experienced compartments could not be conclusively compared. Compared with the aged group, the long-lived group had more naive CD4+ T cells, fewer expanded clones and increased TCR diversity, a pattern suggesting age selection.

The 39 donors, aged about 6 to 100 years, were systemically healthy Caucasian individuals from Russia. Each donor gave roughly 9 milliliters of peripheral blood, drawn into EDTA-treated Vacutainer tubes. Ficoll-Paque density-gradient centrifugation was used to isolate PBMCs, with at least 6.5 million obtained per sample. Total RNA was extracted from PBMCs with Trizol reagent, with at least 5 micrograms obtained per sample. For every donor, flow cytometry on a PBMC aliquot measured the percentage of naive CD45RAhigh/CD27high T cells. The CDR3 sequence holds 13 residues, the cysteine and phenylalanine included. The only DNA kept is the CDR3, 39 bases in frame from the first base. Between the V and J ends, shortened by 5 bases and 0 bases respectively, the junction contains 7 bases. The germline V gene yields MNHEY for CDR1 and SVGAGI for CDR2. These data also formed part of another study, on T cells of mothers and their children. That second publication adds: Nine systemically healthy Caucasian individuals, comprising three mothers and their six children, were included as donors. cDNA synthesis used all of the extracted RNA, with approximately 1.4 ug of RNA in each 15 ul reaction. In the second PCR, the M1S primer added sample barcodes and 2-4 random nucleotides. Each mother yielded over 8 million TCR beta CDR3 reads and each child some 3 million reads. In both related and unrelated pairs, thymic selection shapes the output of TCR recombination in a similar way, with inherited differences having only a minor effect. Related mother-child pairs always showed normalized repertoire overlap that was slightly higher than in unrelated mother-child pairs, though the difference was never significant. No persistent microchimeric T cell clones were found, with a detection sensitivity of roughly 100 clones per million clonotypes. The study used deep NGS to compare TCR beta repertoires of mothers and children, seeking features distinguishing related mother-child pairs from unrelated individuals. On average, the children were around 11 +/- 4 years old, while the mothers were roughly 36 +/- 4 years old. After adapter ligation was performed with NEBNext reagents, the libraries were sequenced on an Illumina HiSeq 2000 with 100+100 nt paired-end reads. Mother and child libraries were prepared a month apart and sequenced in separate runs to prevent cross-contamination. Each donor had between about 450,000 and 2,100,000 distinct TCR beta clonotypes identified. Naive TCR beta clonotypes were estimated from low-frequency clonotypes matched to each donor's FACS-determined naive share, without sorting.

The TCR originated in a boy younger than 18 in good health. This sequence uses TRBV6-5 and TRBJ2-5; the D gene is unclear. Sequencing used blood. The base sequence is TGTGCCAGCAGTCGAAGTAACCAAGAGACCCAGTACTTC. Its product reads: CASSRSNQETQYF.